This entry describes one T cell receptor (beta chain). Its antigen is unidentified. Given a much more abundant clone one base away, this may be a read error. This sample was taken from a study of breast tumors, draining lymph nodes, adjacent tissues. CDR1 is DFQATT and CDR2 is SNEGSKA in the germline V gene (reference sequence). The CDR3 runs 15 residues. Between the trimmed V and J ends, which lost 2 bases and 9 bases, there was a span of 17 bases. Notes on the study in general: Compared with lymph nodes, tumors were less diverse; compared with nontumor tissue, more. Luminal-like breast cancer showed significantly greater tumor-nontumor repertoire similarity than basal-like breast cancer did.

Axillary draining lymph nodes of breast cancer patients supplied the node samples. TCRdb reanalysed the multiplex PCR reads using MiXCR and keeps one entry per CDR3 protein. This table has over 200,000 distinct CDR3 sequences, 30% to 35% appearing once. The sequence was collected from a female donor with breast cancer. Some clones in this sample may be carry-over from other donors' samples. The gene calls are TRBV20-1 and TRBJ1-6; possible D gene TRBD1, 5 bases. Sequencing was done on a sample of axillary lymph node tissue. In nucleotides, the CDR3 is TGCAGTGCTAGAAGCCGGGACCGAGATACTTCACCCCTCCACTTT. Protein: CSARSRDRDTSPLHF.